The 32 T cell receptor beta chains listed next were all sequenced from one sample in a study of blood T cell repertoires in COVID-19. TCRdb's copy holds only in-frame clones and misses some; the assay was immunoSEQ multiplex PCR. The data contain 250,000 to 350,000 clones, 70% to 90% of them singletons. Sequencing was carried out using peripheral blood. The receptors were sampled from a woman in her twenties or thirties with active or convalescent COVID-19.

The V and J genes are TRBV27 and TRBJ1-2; D gene ambiguous. CDR3 size: 13 residues. Between the trimmed V and J ends, which lost 2 bases and 6 bases, there was a span of 10 bases. Germline CDR1 and CDR2: MNHEY and SMNVEV (reference sequence). The CDR3 nucleotides are TGTGCCAGCAGTTTAAGAGCTACAGATGGCTACACCTTC. This gives the protein CASSLRATDGYTF.

Regarding this clone: Other DNA sequences in the sample encode the same CDR3. The chain recombines TRBV3-1 (or the pseudogene TRBV3-2) with TRBJ1-2; TRBD1 might be the D (5 bases). The CDR3 covers 18 residues. Germline V gene data show CDR1 as LGHDT and CDR2 as YNNKEL (reference sequence). V shed 1 base and J shed 0 bases, with 18 bases lying between them. DNA of the CDR3: TGTGCCAGCAGCCAAGGTAGGGGCTACTTCCGGGCTAACTATGGCTACACCTTC. Amino acids: CASSQGRGYFRANYGYTF.

A word on this clone: The junction differs from germline at one of its ends, possibly a read error. The chain employs TRBV19 and TRBJ1-2; 12 bases fit TRBD1. This CDR3 region has 12 residues. Germline CDR1 LNHDA, CDR2 SQIVND (reference sequence). The CDR3 nucleotides are TGTGCCAGTACGGGACAGGGGGCTCGCTACATCTTC. This gives the protein CASTGQGARYIF.

This clone was seen a single time. The CDR3 region is CASSYGQAQPQHF. As DNA, the CDR3 is TGTGCCAGCAGTTACGGGCAGGCTCAGCCCCAGCATTTT. J is TRBJ1-5 and V is TRBV6-2 or TRBV6-3; no reliable D call. Trimming took 2 bases from V and 6 from J, leaving 8 bases between them. This CDR3 is 13 amino acids long. CDR1 and CDR2 (germline): MNHEY, SVGEGT.

This clone was seen just once. V is TRBV30 and J is TRBJ1-2; 7 bases fit TRBD1. Germline CDR1 and CDR2: GTSNPN and SVGIG (reference sequence). J gave up 2 bases and V 5 bases, and 8 bases lay outside the gene matches. The CDR3 runs to 14 residues. The CDR3 spells CAWFSSTGNYGYTF. For the CDR3, the DNA is TGTGCCTGGTTTTCTTCGACAGGGAACTATGGCTACACCTTC.

The rearrangement links TRBV5-1 to TRBJ2-5, with no clear D. From germline, CDR1 is SGHRS and CDR2 YFSETQ. The CDR3 has 14 amino acids. V was pared by 5 bases and J by 2 bases, with 13 bases between. The CDR3 DNA is TGCGCCAGCAGAGTACGTATGGCTCAAGAGACCCAGTACTTC. Residues: CASRVRMAQETQYF.

V and J are TRBV12-3 or TRBV12-4 and TRBJ2-1; D not certain. Trimming shortened V by 1 base and J by 4 bases, and 5 bases separated the two germline ends. The CDR3 loop spans 13 amino acids. The CDR3 spells CASSLGQYNEQFF. DNA for the CDR3: TGTGCCAGCAGTTTAGGTCAGTACAATGAGCAGTTCTTC.

The chain uses TRBV10-3 and TRBJ1-4, with D tentatively TRBD1 (6 bases). V was clipped by 6 bases and J by 4 bases, with 9 bases between them. The CDR3 spans 13 residues. Germline assignment: CDR1 ENHRY and CDR2 SYGVKD. The CDR3 reads CAIRGHSNEKLFF. CDR3 nucleotides: TGTGCCATCAGGGGACATAGTAATGAAAAACTGTTTTTT.

The chain combines TRBV9 with TRBJ2-1; 13 bases map to TRBD2. CDR3 length equals 16 residues. Germline V gene sequence: CDR1 SGDLS, CDR2 YYNGEE. The junction had 7 bases not matched to a gene; V was cut back by 3 bases and J by 7 bases. The CDR3 nucleotides are TGTGCCAGCAGCGCTACTACTAGCGGGGGGGTTAATGAGCAGTTCTTC. It translates to CASSATTSGGVNEQFF.

The chain couples TRBV7-2 to TRBJ2-3; 7 bases map to TRBD2. The CDR3 length is 15 residues. The ends lost 0 bases at V and 2 bases at J; junction bases unmatched: 2. The germline V gene encodes CDR1 SGHTA and CDR2 FQGNSA. Here the CDR3 reads CASSLALADTDTQYF. In DNA, the CDR3 is TGTGCCAGCAGCTTAGCGCTAGCGGACACAGATACGCAGTATTTT.

This rearrangement joins TRBV7-2 to TRBJ2-5; D is perhaps TRBD2 (6 bases). V was pared by 6 bases and J by 5 bases, with 13 bases between. The CDR3 loop spans 13 amino acids. Germline lookup yields CDR1 SGHTA and CDR2 FQGNSA. The CDR3 nucleotides read TGTGCCAGCAGGGGGACTCCAGTGGAGACCCAGTACTTC. Translated, it gives CASRGTPVETQYF.

V and J are TRBV19 and TRBJ1-2; D perhaps matches TRBD1 (5 bases). The CDR3 length is 15 residues. The germline V and J ends were trimmed by 0 bases and 2 bases, with 10 bases remaining between them. Germline CDR1 and CDR2: LNHDA and SQIVND (reference sequence). Written as DNA, the CDR3 is TGTGCCAGTAGTATAGATAGGTGGGGCAACTATGGCTACACCTTC. This sequence encodes CASSIDRWGNYGYTF.

The V and J genes are TRBV7-6 and TRBJ1-3; D might be TRBD1 (5 bases). Trimming stripped 2 bases from V and 2 bases from J, with 10 bases between. Germline CDR1 reads SGHVS; CDR2 reads FNYEAQ. The CDR3 spans 15 residues. The CDR3: CASSLFREPGNTIYF. The CDR3 DNA follows: TGTGCCAGCAGCTTATTCAGGGAACCTGGAAACACCATATATTTT.

The chain joins TRBV7-9 to TRBJ1-5; 9 bases agree with TRBD1. This CDR3 is built from 15 residues. Trimming took 3 bases from V and 7 from J; bases not matched to a gene: 7. Germline V gives CDR1 SEHNR, CDR2 FQNEAQ (reference sequence). CDR3 loop: CASSFGTGMVQPQHF. As DNA, the CDR3 is TGTGCCAGCAGCTTCGGGACAGGGATGGTGCAGCCCCAGCATTTT.

The chain links TRBV18 to TRBJ2-1; D possibly corresponds to TRBD2 (5 bases). V shed 2 bases and J shed 5 bases, with 10 bases lying between them. CDR1 is KGHSH, CDR2 LQKENI, per germline. CDR3 length: 14 amino acids. CDR3 DNA sequence: TGTGCCAGCTCACCAGTAGCGAGCCACAATGAGCAGTTCTTC. This translates into CASSPVASHNEQFF.

The V and J genes are TRBV11-2 and TRBJ1-2; a possible D gene is TRBD1 (6 bases). In germline, CDR1 is SGHAT, CDR2 FQNNGV. This CDR3 has 16 amino acids. Trimming shortened V by 0 bases and J by 4 bases, and 15 bases separated the two germline ends. In nucleotides, the CDR3 is TGTGCCAGCAGCTTAGAAGCCCAGGGGTCCGGCTATGGCTACACCTTC. As protein: CASSLEAQGSGYGYTF.

This clone was detected only a few times. The rearrangement uses TRBV19 and TRBJ2-2, with 7 nucleotides matching TRBD1. J gave up 0 bases and V 5 bases, and 12 bases lay outside the gene matches. The CDR3 runs 18 residues. Germline lookup yields CDR1 LNHDA and CDR2 SQIVND (reference sequence). This CDR3 is CASSLADSGTANTGELFF. The CDR3, as DNA: TGTGCCAGTAGTTTAGCCGACTCCGGGACAGCGAACACCGGGGAGCTGTTTTTT. The entire variable domain, with the rest obtained from reference TRBV19 and TRBJ2-2, is as follows: DGGITQSPKYLFRKEGQNVTLSCEQNLNHDAMYWYRQDPGQGLRLIYYSQIVNDFQKGDIAEGYSVSREKKESFPLTVTSAQKNPTAFYLCASSLADSGTANTGELFFGEGSRLTVL.

V usage is TRBV4-1 and J usage is TRBJ1-2; D is undetermined. From germline, CDR1 is MGHRA and CDR2 YSYEKL. The CDR3 spans 14 residues. Trimming shortened V by 1 base and J by 4 bases, and 10 bases separated the two germline ends. CDR3: CASSQVAPGYGYTF. CDR3 nucleotides: TGCGCCAGCAGCCAAGTGGCCCCAGGCTATGGCTACACCTTC.

The rearrangement links TRBV7-8 to TRBJ2-5, with D possibly TRBD2 on 5 matching bases. Trimming removed 5 bases at V and 0 bases at J, with 10 bases between. The germline V gene has CDR1 SGHVS and CDR2 FQNEAQ. The CDR3 sequence is 14 residues long. The chain's CDR3 is CASSLTTYQETQYF. For the CDR3, the DNA is TGTGCCAGCAGCCTGACTACCTACCAAGAGACCCAGTACTTC.

The sample holds a few counts of this clone. The V gene is TRBV7-9, the J gene TRBJ2-5; TRBD2 agrees at 10 bases. Per the germline V gene, CDR1 is SEHNR and CDR2 is FQNEAQ (reference sequence). V lost 5 bases and J lost 0; bases outside the gene matches: 3. This CDR3 has 15 amino acids. The CDR3 region is CASSPGLADQETQYF. The CDR3, as DNA: TGTGCCAGCAGCCCTGGACTAGCGGACCAAGAGACCCAGTACTTC.

V usage is TRBV13 and J usage is TRBJ2-7, with 10 bases fitting TRBD2. Trimming at V came to 0 bases and at J to 6 bases, leaving 5 bases not matched to a gene. This CDR3 has 15 amino acids. In germline, CDR1 is PRHDT, CDR2 FYEKMQ (reference sequence). CDR3 DNA: TGTGCCAGCAGCTTAGGAAGCGGGGGGGCAGGCGAGCAGTACTTC. As protein: CASSLGSGGAGEQYF.

This rearrangement joins TRBV9 to TRBJ2-3; the D is unclear. Germline CDR1 is SGDLS and CDR2 is YYNGEE. Trimming removed 4 bases from V and 6 bases from J, with 12 bases in between. This CDR3 contains 13 residues. The CDR3 region is CASSPRVGDTQYF. The CDR3 DNA is TGTGCCAGCAGCCCTCGGGTCGGGGATACGCAGTATTTT. Drawing the rest from reference TRBV9 and TRBJ2-3, the complete variable domain is DSGVTQTPKHLITATGQRVTLRCSPRSGDLSVYWYQQSLDQGLQFLIQYYNGEERAKGNILERFSAQQFPDLHSELNLSSLELGDSALYFCASSPRVGDTQYFGPGTRLTVL.

The chain has TRBV6-2 or TRBV6-3 and TRBJ2-1; D remains unclear. CDR1 is MNHEY and CDR2 is SVGEGT in the germline V gene. The V end was cut by 2 bases, the J end by 9 bases, with 14 bases between. The CDR3 extends over 14 amino acids. CDR3 sequence: CASSYDPPGGEQFF. CDR3 DNA sequence: TGTGCCAGCAGTTACGATCCCCCCGGCGGTGAGCAGTTCTTC.

The chain recombines TRBV6-5 with TRBJ1-1; D gene unclear. Trimming shortened V by 4 bases and J by 9 bases, and 15 bases separated the two germline ends. The CDR3 is 13 amino acids. CDR1 and CDR2 (germline): MNHEY, SVGAGI. This chain's CDR3 is CASSSPPIGKAFF. The CDR3 bases are TGTGCCAGCAGTTCCCCCCCTATCGGGAAAGCTTTCTTT.

The chain links TRBV5-1 to TRBJ2-5; TRBD1 aligns across 7 bases. J gave up 12 bases and V 0 bases, and 11 bases lay outside the gene matches. Germline lookup yields CDR1 SGHRS and CDR2 YFSETQ. The CDR3 runs to 14 residues. The CDR3 region has the DNA TGCGCCAGCAGCTTGGCCCCGATCACAGGGGATAAGTACTTC. Amino acid sequence: CASSLAPITGDKYF.

The V and J genes are TRBV9 and TRBJ2-7; TRBD1 is a possible D gene (6 bases). V lost 0 bases, J lost 2 bases, and 9 bases lay in between. The CDR3 extends over 14 amino acids. Germline CDR1 reads SGDLS; CDR2 reads YYNGEE. CDR3 coding DNA: TGTGCCAGCAGCGTAGGGACAGCTACCTACGAGCAGTACTTC. It codes for CASSVGTATYEQYF.

The chain has TRBV11-3 and TRBJ1-3; TRBD1 is a possible D gene (5 bases). Germline V CDR1 and CDR2: SGHNT, YENEEA. The CDR3 sequence is 18 residues long. V shed 0 bases and J shed 3 bases, with 18 bases lying between them. The CDR3 is CASSLDHAGGGYGNTIYF. In nucleotides, the CDR3 is TGTGCCAGCAGCTTAGATCACGCTGGGGGGGGTTATGGAAACACCATATATTTT.

V usage is TRBV6-6 and J usage is TRBJ2-1; 9 nucleotides match TRBD1. CDR1 and CDR2 (germline): MNHNY, SVGAGI (reference sequence). Unmatched junction bases numbered 11, after V lost 5 bases and J lost 12 bases. This CDR3 spans 14 amino acids. In DNA form, the CDR3 reads TGTGCCAGCAGTCTTCCGGGACAGGGCATGAGGCAGTTCTTC. Translating it yields CASSLPGQGMRQFF.

The CDR3 DNA sequence: TGTGCCAGCAGCCTAGGGGACACTCGGGGTCAGCCCCAGCATTTT. This translates into CASSLGDTRGQPQHF. V gene TRBV7-9 combines with J gene TRBJ1-5, with D possibly being TRBD1 (6 bases). V lost 5 bases to trimming and J lost 6 bases, with 17 bases between them. Germline values: CDR1 SEHNR, CDR2 FQNEAQ (reference sequence). The CDR3 contains 15 residues.

A single count supports this clone. This rearrangement joins TRBV2 to TRBJ2-3; 8 bases are shared with TRBD2. This CDR3 contains 14 residues. Germline CDR1 is SNHLY and CDR2 is FYNNEI. V trimming: 6 bases; J trimming: 1 base; junction bases outside the gene matches: 3. The CDR3 sequence: CASSFSGGTDTQYF. DNA for the CDR3: TGTGCCAGCAGCTTTAGCGGGGGCACAGATACGCAGTATTTT.

This chain connects TRBV6-1 to TRBJ1-1, with TRBD1 matching over 7 bases. V gave up 3 bases and J gave up 6 bases; unmatched junction bases: 7. Germline lookup yields CDR1 MNHNS and CDR2 SASEGT. This CDR3 contains 14 residues. The CDR3 DNA follows: TGTGCCAGCAGTGAGGGCGCCAGGGGGGCTGAAGCTTTCTTT. Translated: CASSEGARGAEAFF.

The gene calls are TRBV7-9 and TRBJ2-1; TRBD2 matches at 8 bases. This CDR3 comprises 17 residues. The germline V gene encodes CDR1 SEHNR and CDR2 FQNEAQ (reference sequence). Trimming took 1 base from V and 7 from J; bases not matched to a gene: 12. In DNA, the CDR3 is TGTGCCAGCAGCTTAGGGGGCGGGACTAGTAGGAAAAATGAGCAGTTCTTC. It yields the protein CASSLGGGTSRKNEQFF.